The entry that follows covers one T cell receptor beta chain sequence. This sample was taken from a study of blood T cell repertoires in COVID-19. Study overall: From T cells, B-cell-depleted T cells, or PBMCs came the material, which was cDNA or gDNA.

This CDR3 has 14 amino acids. Germline values: CDR1 MDHEN, CDR2 SYDVKM. V shed 2 bases and J 10 bases; nucleotides not matched to a gene: 3. In the original analysis: It was from reference gene primer amplification that nucleated cell counts were estimated. The assay was immunoSEQ multiplex PCR, and TCRdb's table has in-frame clones only and misses some. D and trimming come from the DNA, and the V and J calls and clone size come from that table. The table records tens of thousands of clones, about 90% of them present only once. The TCR sequence derives from a woman at least 80 years old with active COVID-19. The chain uses TRBV28 and TRBJ1-6, with 9 bases that match TRBD1. The sequencing input was peripheral blood. The CDR3 DNA follows: TGTGCCAGCAGTTTAAGACAGGGGGGCTCACCCCTCCACTTT. Its protein product is CASSLRQGGSPLHF.